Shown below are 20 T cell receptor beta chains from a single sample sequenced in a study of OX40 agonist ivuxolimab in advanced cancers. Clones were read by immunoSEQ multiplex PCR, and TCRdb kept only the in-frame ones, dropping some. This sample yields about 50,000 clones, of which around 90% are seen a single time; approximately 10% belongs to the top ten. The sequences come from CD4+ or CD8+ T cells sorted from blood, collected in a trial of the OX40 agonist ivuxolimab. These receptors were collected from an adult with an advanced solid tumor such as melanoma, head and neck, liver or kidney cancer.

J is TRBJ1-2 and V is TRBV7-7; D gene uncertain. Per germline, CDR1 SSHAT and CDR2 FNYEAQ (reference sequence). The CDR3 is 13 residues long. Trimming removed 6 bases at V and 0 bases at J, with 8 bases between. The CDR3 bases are TGTGCCAGCAGTCCAGGCCCTAACTATGGCTACACCTTC. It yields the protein CASSPGPNYGYTF.

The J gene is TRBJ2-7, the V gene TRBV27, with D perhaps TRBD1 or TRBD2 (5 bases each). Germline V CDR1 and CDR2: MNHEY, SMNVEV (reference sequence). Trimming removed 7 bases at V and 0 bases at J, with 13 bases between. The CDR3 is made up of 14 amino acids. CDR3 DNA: TGTGCCAGCAACACGGGACGCAACTCCTACGAGCAGTACTTC. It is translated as CASNTGRNSYEQYF.

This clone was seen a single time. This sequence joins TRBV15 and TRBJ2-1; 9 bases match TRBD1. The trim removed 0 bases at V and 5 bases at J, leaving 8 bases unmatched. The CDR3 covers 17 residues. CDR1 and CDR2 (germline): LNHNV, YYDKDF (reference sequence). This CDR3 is CATSRDRYRGRDNEQFF. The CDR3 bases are TGTGCCACCAGCAGAGATCGGTACAGGGGGCGGGACAATGAGCAGTTCTTC.

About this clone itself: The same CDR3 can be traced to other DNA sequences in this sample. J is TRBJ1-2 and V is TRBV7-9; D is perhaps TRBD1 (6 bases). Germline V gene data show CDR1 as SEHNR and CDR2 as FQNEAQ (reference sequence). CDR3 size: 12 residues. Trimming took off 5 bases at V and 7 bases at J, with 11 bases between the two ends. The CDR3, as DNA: TGTGCCAGCAGCCCGACAGGAACTGGCTACACCTTC. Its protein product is CASSPTGTGYTF.

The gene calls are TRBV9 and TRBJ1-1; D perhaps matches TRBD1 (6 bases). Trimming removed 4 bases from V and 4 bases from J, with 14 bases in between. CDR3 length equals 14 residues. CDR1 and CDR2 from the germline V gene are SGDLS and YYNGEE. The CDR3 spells CASSPTGQSTEAFF. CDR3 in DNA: TGTGCCAGCAGCCCTACAGGGCAGAGCACTGAAGCTTTCTTT. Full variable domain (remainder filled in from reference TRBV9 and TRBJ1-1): DSGVTQTPKHLITATGQRVTLRCSPRSGDLSVYWYQQSLDQGLQFLIQYYNGEERAKGNILERFSAQQFPDLHSELNLSSLELGDSALYFCASSPTGQSTEAFFGQGTRLTVV.

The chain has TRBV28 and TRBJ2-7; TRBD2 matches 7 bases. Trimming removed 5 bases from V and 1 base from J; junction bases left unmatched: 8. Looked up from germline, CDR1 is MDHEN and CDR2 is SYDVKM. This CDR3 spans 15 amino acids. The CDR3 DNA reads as TGTGCCAGCAGTCCCCCCGCGGGAGTTTCCTACGAGCAGTACTTC. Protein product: CASSPPAGVSYEQYF.

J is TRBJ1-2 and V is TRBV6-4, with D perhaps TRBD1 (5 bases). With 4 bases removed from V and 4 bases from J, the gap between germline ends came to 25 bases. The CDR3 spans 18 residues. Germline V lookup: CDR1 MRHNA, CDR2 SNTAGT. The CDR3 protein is CASSVGEPKVYGLYGYTF. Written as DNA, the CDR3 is TGTGCCAGCAGTGTAGGGGAGCCCAAGGTGTATGGGCTCTATGGCTACACCTTC.

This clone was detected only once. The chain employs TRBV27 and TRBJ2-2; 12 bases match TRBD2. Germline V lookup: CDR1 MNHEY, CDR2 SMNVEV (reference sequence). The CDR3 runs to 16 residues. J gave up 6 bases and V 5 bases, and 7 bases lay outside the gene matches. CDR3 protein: CASSTSGRRWPGELFF. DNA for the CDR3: TGTGCCAGCAGTACTAGCGGGAGGAGGTGGCCCGGGGAGCTGTTTTTT.

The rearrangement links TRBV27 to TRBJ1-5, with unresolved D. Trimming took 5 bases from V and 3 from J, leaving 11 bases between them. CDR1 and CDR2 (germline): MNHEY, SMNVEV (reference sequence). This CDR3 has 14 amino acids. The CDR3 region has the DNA TGTGCCAGCAGTCCCAAGAGTCTCAATCAGCCCCAGCATTTT. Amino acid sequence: CASSPKSLNQPQHF.

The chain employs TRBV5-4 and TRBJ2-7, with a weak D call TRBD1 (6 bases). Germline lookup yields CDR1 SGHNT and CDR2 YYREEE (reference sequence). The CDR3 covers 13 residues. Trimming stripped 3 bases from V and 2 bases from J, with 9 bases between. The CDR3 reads CASSYNRAYEQYF. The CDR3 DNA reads TGTGCCAGCAGCTACAACAGGGCCTACGAGCAGTACTTC.

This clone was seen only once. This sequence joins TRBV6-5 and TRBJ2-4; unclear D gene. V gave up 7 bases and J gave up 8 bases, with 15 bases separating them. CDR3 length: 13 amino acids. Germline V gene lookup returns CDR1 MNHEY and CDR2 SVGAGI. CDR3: CASTQPWLDIQYF. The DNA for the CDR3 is TGTGCCAGCACCCAGCCGTGGTTGGACATTCAGTACTTC.

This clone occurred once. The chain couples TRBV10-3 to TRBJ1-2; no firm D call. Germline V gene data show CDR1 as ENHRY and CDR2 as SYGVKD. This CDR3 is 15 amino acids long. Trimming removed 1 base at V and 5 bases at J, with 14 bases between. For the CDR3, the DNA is TGTGCCATCAGTGAGTGGACCCCGGGCGGGTATGGCTACACCTTC. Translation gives CAISEWTPGGYGYTF.

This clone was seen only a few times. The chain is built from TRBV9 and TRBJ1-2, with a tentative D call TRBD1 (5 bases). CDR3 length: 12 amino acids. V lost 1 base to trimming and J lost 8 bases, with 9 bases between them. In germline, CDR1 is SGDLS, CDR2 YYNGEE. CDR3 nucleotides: TGTGCCAGCAGCGTATCCAGGGACGGCTACACCTTC. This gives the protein CASSVSRDGYTF. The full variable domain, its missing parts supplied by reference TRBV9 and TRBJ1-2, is DSGVTQTPKHLITATGQRVTLRCSPRSGDLSVYWYQQSLDQGLQFLIQYYNGEERAKGNILERFSAQQFPDLHSELNLSSLELGDSALYFCASSVSRDGYTFGSGTRLTVV.

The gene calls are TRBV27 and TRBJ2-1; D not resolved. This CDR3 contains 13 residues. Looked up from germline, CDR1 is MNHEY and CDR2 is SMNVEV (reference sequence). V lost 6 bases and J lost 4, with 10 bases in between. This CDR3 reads CASSPQGYNEQFF. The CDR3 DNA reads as TGTGCCAGCAGCCCCCAAGGATACAATGAGCAGTTCTTC.

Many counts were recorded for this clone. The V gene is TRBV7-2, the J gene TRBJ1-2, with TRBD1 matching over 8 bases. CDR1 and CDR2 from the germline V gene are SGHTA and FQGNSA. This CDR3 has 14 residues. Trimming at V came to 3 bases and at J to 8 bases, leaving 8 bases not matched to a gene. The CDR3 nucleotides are TGTGCCAGCAGCTTGTTGTGGACAGGGAACGGCTACACCTTC. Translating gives CASSLLWTGNGYTF.

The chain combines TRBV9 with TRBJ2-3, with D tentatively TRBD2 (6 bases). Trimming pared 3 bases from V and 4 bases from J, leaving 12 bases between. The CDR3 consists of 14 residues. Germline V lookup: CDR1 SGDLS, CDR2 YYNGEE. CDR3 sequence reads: CASSAGGLADTQYF. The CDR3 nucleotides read TGTGCCAGCAGCGCCGGGGGTTTGGCAGATACGCAGTATTTT. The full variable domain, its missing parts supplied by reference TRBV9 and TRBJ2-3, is DSGVTQTPKHLITATGQRVTLRCSPRSGDLSVYWYQQSLDQGLQFLIQYYNGEERAKGNILERFSAQQFPDLHSELNLSSLELGDSALYFCASSAGGLADTQYFGPGTRLTVL.

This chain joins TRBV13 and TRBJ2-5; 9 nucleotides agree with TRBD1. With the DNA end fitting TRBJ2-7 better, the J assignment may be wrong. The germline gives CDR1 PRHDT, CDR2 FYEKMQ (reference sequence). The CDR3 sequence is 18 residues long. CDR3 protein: CASSSNRDRVGPPYEQYF. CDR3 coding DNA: TGTGCCAGCAGCTCAAACCGGGACAGGGTGGGGCCCCCCTACGAGCAGTACTTC.

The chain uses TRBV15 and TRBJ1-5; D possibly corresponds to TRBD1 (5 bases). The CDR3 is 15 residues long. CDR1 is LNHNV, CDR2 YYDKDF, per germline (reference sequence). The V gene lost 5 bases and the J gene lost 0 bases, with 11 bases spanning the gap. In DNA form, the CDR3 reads TGTGCCACCAGCGGTGGGGACTATAGCAATCAGCCCCAGCATTTT. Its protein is CATSGGDYSNQPQHF. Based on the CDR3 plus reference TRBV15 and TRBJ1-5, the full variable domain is DAMVIQNPRYQVTQFGKPVTLSCSQTLNHNVMYWYQQKSSQAPKLLFHYYDKDFNNEADTPDNFQSRRPNTSFCFLDIRSPGLGDTAMYLCATSGGDYSNQPQHFGDGTRLSIL.

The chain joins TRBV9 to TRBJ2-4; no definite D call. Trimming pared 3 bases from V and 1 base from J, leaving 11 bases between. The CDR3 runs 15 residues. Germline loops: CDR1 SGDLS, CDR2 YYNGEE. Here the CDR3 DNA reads TGTGCCAGCAGCGCACGGGCCGGGGCCAAAAACATTCAGTACTTC. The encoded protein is CASSARAGAKNIQYF.

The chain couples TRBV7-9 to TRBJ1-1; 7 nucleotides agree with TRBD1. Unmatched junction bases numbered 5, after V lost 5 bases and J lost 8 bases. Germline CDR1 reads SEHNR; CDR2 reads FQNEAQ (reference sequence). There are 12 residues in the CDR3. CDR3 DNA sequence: TGTGCCAGCAGCGCCCAGGACAGGGAAGCTTTCTTT. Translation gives CASSAQDREAFF.